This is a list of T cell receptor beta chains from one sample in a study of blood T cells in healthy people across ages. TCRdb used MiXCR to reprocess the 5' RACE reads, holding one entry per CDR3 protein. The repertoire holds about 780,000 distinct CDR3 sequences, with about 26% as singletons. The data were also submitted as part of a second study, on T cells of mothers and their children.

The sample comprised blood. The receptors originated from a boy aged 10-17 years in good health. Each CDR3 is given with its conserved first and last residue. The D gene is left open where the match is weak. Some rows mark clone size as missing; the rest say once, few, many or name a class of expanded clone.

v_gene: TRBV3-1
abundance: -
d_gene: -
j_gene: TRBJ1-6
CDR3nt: TGTGCCAGCAGCCAGGGGGTGGCGAATTCACCCCTCCACTTT
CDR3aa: CASSQGVANSPLHF

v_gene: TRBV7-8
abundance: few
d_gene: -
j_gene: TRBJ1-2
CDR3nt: TGTGCCAGCAGCGAAGACACCGACTATGGCTACACCTTC
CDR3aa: CASSEDTDYGYTF

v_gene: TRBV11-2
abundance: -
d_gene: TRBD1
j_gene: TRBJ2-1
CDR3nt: TGTGCCAGCAGCCTATACCGGGACAGGGTATACAATGAGCAGTTCTTC
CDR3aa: CASSLYRDRVYNEQFF

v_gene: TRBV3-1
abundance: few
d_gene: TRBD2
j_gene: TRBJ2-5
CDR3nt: TGTGCCAGCAGCCAAGATCGGGAGGGTCGTCAAGAGACCCAGTACTTC
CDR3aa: CASSQDREGRQETQYF

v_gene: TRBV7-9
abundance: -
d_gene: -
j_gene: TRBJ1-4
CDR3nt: TGTGCCAGCAGCTTCCAAGGTTTCAGATGGGGCGATGAAAAACTGTTTTTT
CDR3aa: CASSFQGFRWGDEKLFF

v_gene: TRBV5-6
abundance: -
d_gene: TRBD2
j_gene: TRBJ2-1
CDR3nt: TGTGCCAGCAGCCCAAGCGGGGGGGCAATCCATGAGCAGTTCTTC
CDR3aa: CASSPSGGAIHEQFF

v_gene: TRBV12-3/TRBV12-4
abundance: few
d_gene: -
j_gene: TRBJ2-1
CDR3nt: TGTGCCAGCAGTTTATCCCGTGTGACCAGGGAGCAGTTCTTC
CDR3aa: CASSLSRVTREQFF

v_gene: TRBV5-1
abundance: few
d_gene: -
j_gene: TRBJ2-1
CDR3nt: TGCGCCAGCAGCTTAGGACGGATGAGCTCCTACAATGAGCAGTTCTTC
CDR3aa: CASSLGRMSSYNEQFF

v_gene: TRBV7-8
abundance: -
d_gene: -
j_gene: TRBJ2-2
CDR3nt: TGTGCCAGCAGCTTAGGGTCCCCAATGACCGGGGAGCTGTTTTTT
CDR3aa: CASSLGSPMTGELFF

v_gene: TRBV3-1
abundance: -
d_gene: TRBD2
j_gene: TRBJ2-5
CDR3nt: TGTGCCGGCAGCCAAGATTTAGAACTAGCGGAGACCCAGTACTTC
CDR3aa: CAGSQDLELAETQYF

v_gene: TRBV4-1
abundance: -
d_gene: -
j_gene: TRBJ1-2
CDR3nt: TGCGCCAGCAGCCAAGCTGGAGGGACCTCTAACTATGGCTACACCTTC
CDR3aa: CASSQAGGTSNYGYTF

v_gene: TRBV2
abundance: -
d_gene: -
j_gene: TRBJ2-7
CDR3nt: TGTGCCAGCAGCGAAGCGGGTAGGTGGAGCTCCTACGAGCAGTACTTC
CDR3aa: CASSEAGRWSSYEQYF

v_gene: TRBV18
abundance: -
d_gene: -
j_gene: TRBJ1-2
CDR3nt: TGTGCCAGCTCACCACCGAGTCAAAGGGGCGCCAGCGGCTATGGCTACACCTTC
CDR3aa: CASSPPSQRGASGYGYTF

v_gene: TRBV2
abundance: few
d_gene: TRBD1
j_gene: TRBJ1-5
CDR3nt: TGTGCCAGCAGAGTGGGACAGGGGCGCAATCAGCCCCAGCATTTT
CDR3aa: CASRVGQGRNQPQHF

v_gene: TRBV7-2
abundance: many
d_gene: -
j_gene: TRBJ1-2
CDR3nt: TGTGCCAGCAGCTTAGGAGGGTCTAACTATGGCTACACCTTC
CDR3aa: CASSLGGSNYGYTF

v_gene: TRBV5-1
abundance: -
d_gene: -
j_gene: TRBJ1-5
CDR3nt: TGCGCCAGCAGCCTGACAGCCAGCGATTATAGCAATCAGCCCCAGCATTTT
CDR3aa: CASSLTASDYSNQPQHF

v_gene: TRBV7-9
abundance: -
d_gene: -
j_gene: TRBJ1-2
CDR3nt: TGTGCCAGCAGCTTCCAGGGAACTGGCGACTATGGCTACACCTTC
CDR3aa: CASSFQGTGDYGYTF

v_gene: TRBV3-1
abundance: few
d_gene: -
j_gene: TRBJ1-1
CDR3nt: TGTGTCAGCAGCCAAGGCCTCAGATCCCAGAGGTTTGAAGCTTTCTTT
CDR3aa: CVSSQGLRSQRFEAFF

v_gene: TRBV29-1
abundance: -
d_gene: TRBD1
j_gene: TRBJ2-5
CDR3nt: TGCAGCTCATCAGGGGGCCGGTGGCAAGAGACCCAGTACTTC
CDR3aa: CSSSGGRWQETQYF

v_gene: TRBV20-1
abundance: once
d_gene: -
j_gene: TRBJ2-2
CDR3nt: TGCAGTGCTAGGCCCCCCGGGAACACCGGGGAGCTGTTTTTT
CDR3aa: CSARPPGNTGELFF

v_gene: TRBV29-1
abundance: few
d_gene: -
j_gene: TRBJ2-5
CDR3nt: TGCAGCGGACAAGGGCAAGAAGAGACCCAGTACTTC
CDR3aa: CSGQGQEETQYF

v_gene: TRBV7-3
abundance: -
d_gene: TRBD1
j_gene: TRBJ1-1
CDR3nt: TGTGCCAGCAGCTTGGACAGGGCTGTGGTGACTGAAGCTTTCTTT
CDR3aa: CASSLDRAVVTEAFF

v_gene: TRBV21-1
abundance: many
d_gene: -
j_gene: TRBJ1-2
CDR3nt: TGTGCCAGCAGCGAGGACCAAACGACGGGCTACACCTTC
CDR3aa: CASSEDQTTGYTF

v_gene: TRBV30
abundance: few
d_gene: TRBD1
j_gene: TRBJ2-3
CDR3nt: TGTGCCTGGAGAGACAGGGGTTTAGCAGATACGCAGTATTTT
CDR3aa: CAWRDRGLADTQYF

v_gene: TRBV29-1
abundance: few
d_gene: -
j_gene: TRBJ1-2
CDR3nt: TGCAGCGTTGAGCTACAGGGAGGAGAGGACTATGGCTACACCTTC
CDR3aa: CSVELQGGEDYGYTF

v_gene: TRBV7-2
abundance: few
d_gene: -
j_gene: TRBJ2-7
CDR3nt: TGTGCCAGCAGCTTAGTCCCAGGGGGAGGCGAGCAGTACTTC
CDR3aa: CASSLVPGGGEQYF

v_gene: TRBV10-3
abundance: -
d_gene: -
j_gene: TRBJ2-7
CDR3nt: TGTGCCATCGGCTTGACCAGGGACCACGAGCAGTACTTC
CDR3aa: CAIGLTRDHEQYF

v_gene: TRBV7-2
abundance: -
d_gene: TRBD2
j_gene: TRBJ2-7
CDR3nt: TGTGCCAGCAGCTTCCCGACTAGCGGGAGGACGAAAATTTCCTCCTACGAGCAGTACTTC
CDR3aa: CASSFPTSGRTKISSYEQYF

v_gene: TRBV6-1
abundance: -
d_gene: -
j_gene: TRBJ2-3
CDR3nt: TGTGCCAGCAGTGGAGTCGGGACCCACGGAGAGACGCAGTATTTT
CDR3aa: CASSGVGTHGETQYF

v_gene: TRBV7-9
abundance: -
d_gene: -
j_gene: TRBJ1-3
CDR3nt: TGTGCCAGCAGCCCCGGACAACTTGTAGCCATATATTTT
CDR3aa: CASSPGQLVAIYF

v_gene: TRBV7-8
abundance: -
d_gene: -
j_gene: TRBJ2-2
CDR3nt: TGTGCCAGCAGCTCCCCAGGGAGGCTAGCATGGACCGGGGAGCTGTTTTTT
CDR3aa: CASSSPGRLAWTGELFF

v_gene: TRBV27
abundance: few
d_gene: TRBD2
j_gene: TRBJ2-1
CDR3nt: TGTGCCAGCAGTCTAGGGACTATGGATGAGCAGTTCTTC
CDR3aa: CASSLGTMDEQFF

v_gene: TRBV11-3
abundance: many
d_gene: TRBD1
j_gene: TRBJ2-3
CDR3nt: TGTGCCAGCAGCCCGGGACAGGGTGCAGATACGCAGTATTTT
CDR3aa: CASSPGQGADTQYF

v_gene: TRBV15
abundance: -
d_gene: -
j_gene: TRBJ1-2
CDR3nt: TGTGCCACCAGCAGAGCCGCGGGTAACTATGGCTACACCTTC
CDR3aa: CATSRAAGNYGYTF

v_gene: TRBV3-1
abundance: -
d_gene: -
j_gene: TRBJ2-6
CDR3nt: TGTGCCAGCAGCCCTGGTTTTTTTGGGGCCAACGTCCTGACTTTC
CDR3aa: CASSPGFFGANVLTF

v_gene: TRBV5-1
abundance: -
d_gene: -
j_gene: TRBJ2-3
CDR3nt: TGCGCCAGCGAGGTGGGGGAAGGGACAGATACGCAGTATTTT
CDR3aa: CASEVGEGTDTQYF

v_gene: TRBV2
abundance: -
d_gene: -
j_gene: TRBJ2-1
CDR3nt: TGTGCCAGCAGTGTTGATAAAGGATACAATGAGCAGTTCTTC
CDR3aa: CASSVDKGYNEQFF

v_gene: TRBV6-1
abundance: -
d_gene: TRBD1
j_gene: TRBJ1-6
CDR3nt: TGTGCCAGCAGCCGTTCAGGGGGGTGGGATAATTCACCCCTCCACTTT
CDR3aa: CASSRSGGWDNSPLHF

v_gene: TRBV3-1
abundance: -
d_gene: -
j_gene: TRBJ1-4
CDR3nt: TGTGCCAGCAGCTCCCGGGGTGGTCATGAAAAACTGTTTTTT
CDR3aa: CASSSRGGHEKLFF

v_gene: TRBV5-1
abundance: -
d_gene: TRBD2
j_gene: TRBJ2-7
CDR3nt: TGCGCCAGCAGCTTGGGCGCGGGGGAGTACTACGAGCAGTACTTC
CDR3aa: CASSLGAGEYYEQYF

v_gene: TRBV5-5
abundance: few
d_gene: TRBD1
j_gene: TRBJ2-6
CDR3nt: TGTGCCAGCAGCTCCCGGGACAGGCCGCTCGGGGCCAACGTCCTGACTTTC
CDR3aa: CASSSRDRPLGANVLTF

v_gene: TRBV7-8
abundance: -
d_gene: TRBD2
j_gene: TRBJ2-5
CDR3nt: TGTGCCAGCAGCGAGATGGGTAGCGGGGGGCTACGGGAGACCCAGTACTTC
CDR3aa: CASSEMGSGGLRETQYF

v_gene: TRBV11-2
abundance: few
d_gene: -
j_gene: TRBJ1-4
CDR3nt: TGTGCCAGCAGCCTAGGTGGGGTCCAGGATGAAAAACTGTTTTTT
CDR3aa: CASSLGGVQDEKLFF

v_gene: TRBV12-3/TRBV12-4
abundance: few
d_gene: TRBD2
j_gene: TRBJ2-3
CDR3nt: TGTGCCAGCAGTCGGACTAGCGGGGACACGACAGATACGCAGTATTTT
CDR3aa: CASSRTSGDTTDTQYF

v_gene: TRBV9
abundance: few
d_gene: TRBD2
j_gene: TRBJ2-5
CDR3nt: TGTGCCAGCAGCGTAGCCACTTGGACTAGCCAAGAGACCCAGTACTTC
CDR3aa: CASSVATWTSQETQYF

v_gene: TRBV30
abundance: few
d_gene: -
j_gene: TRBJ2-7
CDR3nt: TGTGCCTGGAGGGACAGTAAGAGGTACGAGCAGTACTTC
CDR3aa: CAWRDSKRYEQYF

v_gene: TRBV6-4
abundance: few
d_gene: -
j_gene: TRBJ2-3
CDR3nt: TGTGCCAGCAGTGAGGCTAGCACAGATACGCAGTATTTT
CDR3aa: CASSEASTDTQYF